This passage covers 18 T cell receptor beta chains from one sample sequenced in a study of blood T cell repertoires in COVID-19. Method: immunoSEQ multiplex PCR; TCRdb's copy keeps in-frame clones and lacks some. The table lists roughly 60,000 clones, about 87% of them singletons. The sequencing sample was made of peripheral blood. The receptors were sampled from a man in his forties with COVID-19, enrolled during active disease.

This sequence joins TRBV6-1 and TRBJ1-5; unclear D gene. The CDR3 is 16 amino acids. Germline V lookup: CDR1 MNHNS, CDR2 SASEGT. Trimming left V 3 bases short and J 0 bases short, with 12 bases between. This CDR3 is CASSDASRYSNQPQHF. CDR3 bases: TGTGCCAGCAGTGATGCAAGCCGTTATAGCAATCAGCCCCAGCATTTT.

The rearrangement joins TRBV28 to TRBJ2-5, with 8 positions matching TRBD2. The V gene's germline CDR1 is MDHEN and CDR2 SYDVKM. V shed 0 bases and J 0 bases; nucleotides not matched to a gene: 6. The CDR3 covers 17 residues. The chain's CDR3 is CASSLWGRLANQETQYF. The DNA for the CDR3 is TGTGCCAGCAGTTTATGGGGGAGACTAGCGAACCAAGAGACCCAGTACTTC.

This sequence joins TRBV24-1 and TRBJ2-3; 9 bases are a match to TRBD2. This CDR3 has 16 residues. V shed 5 bases and J 1 base; nucleotides not matched to a gene: 6. The germline V gene encodes CDR1 KGHDR and CDR2 SFDVKD. This CDR3 reads CATSGIAGVGTDTQYF. In DNA form, the CDR3 reads TGTGCCACCAGTGGGATAGCGGGGGTTGGCACAGATACGCAGTATTTT.

This clone was seen once. J is TRBJ2-1 and V is TRBV6-6; 9 bases match TRBD1. CDR1 is MNHNY, CDR2 SVGAGI, per germline (reference sequence). Losses at the gene ends were 7 bases for V and 2 bases for J; bases not matched to a gene: 6. This CDR3 comprises 15 residues. The CDR3: CASIRNRGPYNEQFF. In DNA form, the CDR3 reads TGTGCCAGCATCAGAAACAGGGGGCCCTACAATGAGCAGTTCTTC.

The rearrangement uses TRBV28 and TRBJ2-3; possibly TRBD1 for D (6 bases). The V gene's germline CDR1 is MDHEN and CDR2 SYDVKM. The CDR3 loop spans 15 amino acids. V was shortened by 4 bases and J by 7 bases, with 18 bases between the two germline ends. CDR3 in amino acids: CASSSPGQPVHTQYF. In DNA, the CDR3 is TGTGCCAGCAGTTCCCCAGGACAGCCTGTGCATACGCAGTATTTT.

This clone occurred once. The V and J genes are TRBV3-1 (or the pseudogene TRBV3-2) and TRBJ2-7; D remains unclear. The CDR3 contains 14 residues. The ends were cut back, 1 base at V and 0 bases at J, with 7 bases in the middle. The germline V gene encodes CDR1 LGHDT and CDR2 YNNKEL (reference sequence). The CDR3 sequence: CASSQAGSSYEQYF. CDR3 bases: TGTGCCAGCAGCCAAGCCGGGTCCTCCTACGAGCAGTACTTC.

V gene TRBV25-1 combines with J gene TRBJ1-2; D ambiguous. Germline V gives CDR1 MGHDK, CDR2 SYGVNS. V lost 5 bases, J lost 4 bases, and 17 bases lay in between. The CDR3 is made up of 15 amino acids. CDR3 loop: CASSYDNPRSYGYTF. The CDR3 coding sequence is TGTGCCAGCAGTTATGACAATCCCCGCTCCTATGGCTACACCTTC.

CDR3 in DNA: TGTGCCAGCAGCCAGAGGGGACTAGCGGGGGGCCTAAGCTCCTACAATGAGCAGTTCTTC. Its protein product is CASSQRGLAGGLSSYNEQFF. The J gene is TRBJ2-1, the V gene TRBV3-1 (or the pseudogene TRBV3-2), with 15 bases aligning to TRBD2. The V gene's germline CDR1 is LGHDT and CDR2 YNNKEL (reference sequence). The V gene end was trimmed by 3 bases and the J gene end by 0 bases; junction bases not matched to a gene: 9. There are 20 residues in the CDR3.

The rearrangement uses TRBV2 and TRBJ1-2; 8 bases are shared with TRBD1. Losses at the gene ends were 4 bases for V and 1 base for J; bases not matched to a gene: 8. The CDR3 is 16 amino acids. From germline, CDR1 is SNHLY and CDR2 FYNNEI. CDR3 region: CASSGRTGQVNYGYTF. The CDR3 DNA reads TGTGCCAGCAGTGGCCGGACAGGGCAAGTTAACTATGGCTACACCTTC. Full variable domain (remainder filled in from reference TRBV2 and TRBJ1-2): EPEVTQTPSHQVTQMGQEVILRCVPISNHLYFYWYRQILGQKVEFLVSFYNNEISEKSEIFDDQFSVERPDGSNFTLKIRSTKLEDSAMYFCASSGRTGQVNYGYTFGSGTRLTVV.

J is TRBJ2-7 and V is TRBV2; D possibly corresponds to TRBD1 (5 bases). Germline CDR1 reads SNHLY; CDR2 reads FYNNEI. Trimming left V 4 bases short and J 9 bases short, with 13 bases between. The CDR3 is made up of 12 amino acids. This CDR3 reads CASSGGFVGQYF. As DNA, the CDR3 is TGTGCCAGCAGTGGGGGCTTCGTAGGGCAGTACTTC.

This rearrangement joins TRBV2 to TRBJ2-1, with a tentative D call TRBD1 (6 bases). The germline V gene has CDR1 SNHLY and CDR2 FYNNEI. V dropped 8 bases and J dropped 7 bases, with 21 bases sitting between them. There are 15 residues in the CDR3. The CDR3 nucleotides are TGTGCCAGCCGAGGCTTTCCGACAGGCGCGAATGAGCAGTTCTTC. Protein: CASRGFPTGANEQFF.

The genes are TRBV28 and TRBJ2-5, with 9 nucleotides matching TRBD1. Germline V gene data show CDR1 as MDHEN and CDR2 as SYDVKM. The length of the CDR3 is 13 residues. Losses at the gene ends were 6 bases for V and 2 bases for J; bases not matched to a gene: 1. The CDR3: CASRGTGQETQYF. For the CDR3, the DNA is TGTGCCAGCAGAGGGACAGGGCAAGAGACCCAGTACTTC.

The rearrangement uses TRBV6-4 and TRBJ2-7, with TRBD1 matching over 9 bases. Per germline, CDR1 MRHNA and CDR2 SNTAGT. Trimming cost V 2 bases and J 4 bases; bases outside gene matches: 12. The CDR3 loop spans 17 amino acids. CDR3 nucleotide sequence: TGTGCCAGCAGTGACCCACCGGGGGACAGGGATCAATACGAGCAGTACTTC. It yields the protein CASSDPPGDRDQYEQYF.

V is TRBV14 and J is TRBJ2-1; D uncertain. V was trimmed by 1 base and J by 4 bases, leaving 11 bases between them. The CDR3 runs to 15 residues. CDR1 and CDR2 from the germline V gene are SGHDN and FVKESK. CDR3 amino acids: CASSQGTGRYNEQFF. DNA for the CDR3: TGTGCCAGCAGCCAAGGAACGGGTCGGTACAATGAGCAGTTCTTC.

A few counts support this clone. CDR3 DNA: TGTGCCACCCAGGGACAGCACCTTAACTATGGCTACACCTTC. Encoded protein: CATQGQHLNYGYTF. This sequence joins TRBV10-3 and TRBJ1-2, with 7 bases identical to TRBD1. The CDR3 is 14 residues long. The germline V gene has CDR1 ENHRY and CDR2 SYGVKD. With V trimmed by 10 bases and J by 1 base, 9 bases remained unmatched.

As DNA, the CDR3 is TGTGCTAGTGGTTCGAGGGACACCTATGGCTACACCTTC. Encoded protein: CASGSRDTYGYTF. V and J are TRBV12-5 and TRBJ1-2; TRBD1 might be the D (6 bases). Germline CDR1 reads LGHNT; CDR2 reads FRNRAP. Trimming shortened V by 4 bases and J by 4 bases, and 10 bases separated the two germline ends. The length of the CDR3 is 13 residues.

The V gene is TRBV7-2, the J gene TRBJ2-7; 11 nucleotides line up with TRBD2. V lost 6 bases to trimming and J lost 5 bases; unmatched junction nucleotides: 9. Germline CDR1 and CDR2: SGHTA and FQGNSA. The CDR3 runs 15 residues. The CDR3 DNA is TGTGCCAGCAGACCCGGAGTAGCGGGGGGGAACGAGCAGTACTTC. Protein sequence: CASRPGVAGGNEQYF.

In its sample, this clone was seen once. The chain has TRBV5-1 and TRBJ1-1, with 8 nucleotides matching TRBD1. The trim removed 0 bases at V and 1 base at J, leaving 2 bases unmatched. This CDR3 spans 15 amino acids. CDR1 and CDR2 from the germline V gene are SGHRS and YFSETQ. The CDR3 coding sequence is TGCGCCAGCAGCTTGGGAGGGACAGGGAACACTGAAGCTTTCTTT. Translation: CASSLGGTGNTEAFF.